This T cell receptor (beta chain) is drawn from a study of shared clonotypes between healthy human individuals. As for the study in general: Ranging from 18 to 49 in age, donors were a couple of women and a few men.

What was sequenced on ten immunoSEQ deep assay plates was unsorted PBMC DNA. Assay: immunoSEQ multiplex PCR; the TCRdb copy retains only in-frame clones and omits some. Of 400,000 to 500,000 clones in the sample, 75% to 85% were seen once. V gave up 0 bases and J gave up 3 bases, with 12 bases separating them. This CDR3 spans 16 amino acids. Germline V gene lookup returns CDR1 LGHNA and CDR2 YSLEER. It was some 84 million PBMCs that unsorted samples used for genomic DNA. The receptor's source is a woman aged 40 to 55 in good health. Some clones in this sample may be carry-over from other donors' samples. Material for sequencing was PBMCs. The chain links TRBV4-3 to TRBJ2-1; D perhaps matches TRBD2 (5 bases). This chain's CDR3 is CASSQERRLSYNEQFF. The CDR3 DNA reads TGCGCCAGCAGCCAAGAGCGGAGACTAAGCTACAATGAGCAGTTCTTC.